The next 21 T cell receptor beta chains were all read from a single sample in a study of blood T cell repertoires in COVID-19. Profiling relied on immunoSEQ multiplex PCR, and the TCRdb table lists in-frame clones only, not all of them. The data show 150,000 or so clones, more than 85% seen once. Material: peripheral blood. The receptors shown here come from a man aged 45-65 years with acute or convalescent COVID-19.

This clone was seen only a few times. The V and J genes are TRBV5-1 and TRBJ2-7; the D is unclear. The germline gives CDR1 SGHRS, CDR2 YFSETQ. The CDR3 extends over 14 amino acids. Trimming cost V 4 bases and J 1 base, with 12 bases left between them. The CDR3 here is CASSPTSISYEQYF. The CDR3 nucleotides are TGCGCCAGCAGCCCTACCTCAATATCCTACGAGCAGTACTTC. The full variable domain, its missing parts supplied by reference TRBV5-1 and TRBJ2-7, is KAGVTQTPRYLIKTRGQQVTLSCSPISGHRSVSWYQQTPGQGLQFLFEYFSETQRNKGNFPGRFSGRQFSNSRSEMNVSTLELGDSALYLCASSPTSISYEQYFGPGTRLTVT.

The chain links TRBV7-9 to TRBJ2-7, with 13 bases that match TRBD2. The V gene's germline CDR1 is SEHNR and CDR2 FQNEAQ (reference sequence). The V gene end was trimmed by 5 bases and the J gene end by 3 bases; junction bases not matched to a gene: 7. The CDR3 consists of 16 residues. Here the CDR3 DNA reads TGTGCCAGCAGCCAAGGGACTAGCGGGAATTACTACGAGCAGTACTTC. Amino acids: CASSQGTSGNYYEQYF.

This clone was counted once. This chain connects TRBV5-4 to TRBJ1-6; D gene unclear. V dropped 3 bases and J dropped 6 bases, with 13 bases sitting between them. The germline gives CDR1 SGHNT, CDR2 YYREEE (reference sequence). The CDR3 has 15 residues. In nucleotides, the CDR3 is TGTGCCAGCAGCTCCGGACTCAATTTTAATTCACCCCTCCACTTT. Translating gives CASSSGLNFNSPLHF.

The CDR3 reads CASSLSGSSYNEQFF. The CDR3 nucleotides read TGTGCCAGCAGCTTATCGGGGAGCTCCTACAATGAGCAGTTCTTC. The V gene is TRBV7-9, the J gene TRBJ2-1, with TRBD2 as a possible D gene (5 bases). This CDR3 is built from 15 residues. V was trimmed by 2 bases and J by 0 bases, leaving 8 bases between them. CDR1 is SEHNR and CDR2 is FQNEAQ in the germline V gene (reference sequence).

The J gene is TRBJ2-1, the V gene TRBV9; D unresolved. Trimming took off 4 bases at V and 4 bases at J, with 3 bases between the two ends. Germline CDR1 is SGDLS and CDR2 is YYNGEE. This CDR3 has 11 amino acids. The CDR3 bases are TGTGCCAGCAGCACTTACAATGAGCAGTTCTTC. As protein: CASSTYNEQFF.

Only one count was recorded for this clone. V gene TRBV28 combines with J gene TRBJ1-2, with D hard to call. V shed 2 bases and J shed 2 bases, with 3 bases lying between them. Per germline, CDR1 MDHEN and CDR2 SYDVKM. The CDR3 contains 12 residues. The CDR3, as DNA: TGTGCCAGCAGTTTACGGAACTATGGCTACACCTTC. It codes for CASSLRNYGYTF.

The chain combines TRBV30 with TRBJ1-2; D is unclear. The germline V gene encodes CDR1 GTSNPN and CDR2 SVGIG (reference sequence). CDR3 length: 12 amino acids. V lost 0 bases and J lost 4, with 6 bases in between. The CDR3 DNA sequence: TGTGCCTGGAGTGTTAGCGGCTATGGCTACACCTTC. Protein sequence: CAWSVSGYGYTF.

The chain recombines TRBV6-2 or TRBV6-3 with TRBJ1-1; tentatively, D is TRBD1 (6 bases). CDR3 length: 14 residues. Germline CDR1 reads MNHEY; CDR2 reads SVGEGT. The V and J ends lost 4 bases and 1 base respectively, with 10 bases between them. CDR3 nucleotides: TGTGCCAGCAGTTTCCTACAGGGGAACACTGAAGCTTTCTTT. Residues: CASSFLQGNTEAFF.

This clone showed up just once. CDR3 sequence: CASSLSFTEAFF. In DNA, the CDR3 is TGTGCCAGCAGCCTTAGTTTCACTGAAGCTTTCTTT. The chain joins TRBV11-2 to TRBJ1-1; D is unclear. Germline CDR1 SGHAT, CDR2 FQNNGV. The CDR3 loop spans 12 amino acids. The V and J ends lost 5 bases and 4 bases respectively, with 8 bases between them.

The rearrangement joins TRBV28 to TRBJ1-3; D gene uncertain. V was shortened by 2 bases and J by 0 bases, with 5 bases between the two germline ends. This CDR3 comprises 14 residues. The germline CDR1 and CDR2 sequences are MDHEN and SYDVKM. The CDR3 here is CASSLQNSGNTIYF. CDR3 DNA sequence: TGTGCCAGCAGTTTACAGAACTCTGGAAACACCATATATTTT.

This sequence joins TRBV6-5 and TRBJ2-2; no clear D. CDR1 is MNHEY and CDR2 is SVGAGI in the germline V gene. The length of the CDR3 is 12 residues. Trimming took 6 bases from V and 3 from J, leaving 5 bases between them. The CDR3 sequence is CASRRYTGELFF. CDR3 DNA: TGTGCCAGCAGGCGGTACACCGGGGAGCTGTTTTTT.

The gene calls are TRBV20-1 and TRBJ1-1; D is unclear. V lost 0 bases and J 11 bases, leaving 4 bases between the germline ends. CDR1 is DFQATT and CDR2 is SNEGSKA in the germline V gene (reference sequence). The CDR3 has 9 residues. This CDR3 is CSARDGAFF. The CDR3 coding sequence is TGCAGTGCTAGAGATGGCGCTTTCTTT.

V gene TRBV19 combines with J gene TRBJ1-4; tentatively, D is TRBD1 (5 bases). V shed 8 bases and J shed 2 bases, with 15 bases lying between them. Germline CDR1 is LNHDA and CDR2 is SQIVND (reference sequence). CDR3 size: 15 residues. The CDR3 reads CASQGVFWTNEKLFF. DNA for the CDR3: TGTGCCAGTCAAGGGGTTTTTTGGACTAATGAAAAACTGTTTTTT.

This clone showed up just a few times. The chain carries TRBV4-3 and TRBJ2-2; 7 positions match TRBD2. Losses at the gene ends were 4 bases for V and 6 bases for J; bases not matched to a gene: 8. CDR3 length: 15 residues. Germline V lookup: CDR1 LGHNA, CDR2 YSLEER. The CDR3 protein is CASSLAWGGPGELFF. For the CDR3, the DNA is TGCGCCAGCAGCCTCGCCTGGGGGGGTCCCGGGGAGCTGTTTTTT.

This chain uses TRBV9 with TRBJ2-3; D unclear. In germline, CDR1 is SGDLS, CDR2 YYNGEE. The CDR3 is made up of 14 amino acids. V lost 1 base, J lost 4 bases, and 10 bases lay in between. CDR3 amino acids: CASSVQDSPDTQYF. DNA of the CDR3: TGTGCCAGCAGCGTACAAGACTCCCCAGATACGCAGTATTTT.

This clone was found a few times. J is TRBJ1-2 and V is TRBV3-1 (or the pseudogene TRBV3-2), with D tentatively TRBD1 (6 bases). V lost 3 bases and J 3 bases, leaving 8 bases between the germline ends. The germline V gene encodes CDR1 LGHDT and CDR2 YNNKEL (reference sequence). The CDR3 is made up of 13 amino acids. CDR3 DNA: TGTGCCAGCAGCCATGCAGGGGACTATGGCTACACCTTC. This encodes CASSHAGDYGYTF.

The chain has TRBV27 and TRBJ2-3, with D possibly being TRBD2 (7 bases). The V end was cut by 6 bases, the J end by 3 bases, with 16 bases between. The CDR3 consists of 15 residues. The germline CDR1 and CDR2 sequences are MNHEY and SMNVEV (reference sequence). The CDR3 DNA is TGTGCCAGCAGGGCAGGGGAGGGAGGGACAGATACGCAGTATTTT. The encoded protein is CASRAGEGGTDTQYF.

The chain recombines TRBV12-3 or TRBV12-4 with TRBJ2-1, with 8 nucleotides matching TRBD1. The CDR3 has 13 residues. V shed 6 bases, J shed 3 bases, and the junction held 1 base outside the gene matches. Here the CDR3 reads CASRTGDYNEQFF. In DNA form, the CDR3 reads TGTGCCAGCAGGACAGGGGACTACAATGAGCAGTTCTTC.

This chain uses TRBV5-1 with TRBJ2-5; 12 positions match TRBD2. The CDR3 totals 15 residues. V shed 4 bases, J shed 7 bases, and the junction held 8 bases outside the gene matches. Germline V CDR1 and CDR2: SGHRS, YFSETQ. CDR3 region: CASSGRLAGEGTQYF. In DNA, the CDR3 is TGCGCCAGCAGCGGGAGACTAGCGGGAGAGGGGACCCAGTACTTC. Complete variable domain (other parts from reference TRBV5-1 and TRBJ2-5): KAGVTQTPRYLIKTRGQQVTLSCSPISGHRSVSWYQQTPGQGLQFLFEYFSETQRNKGNFPGRFSGRQFSNSRSEMNVSTLELGDSALYLCASSGRLAGEGTQYFGPGTRLLVL.

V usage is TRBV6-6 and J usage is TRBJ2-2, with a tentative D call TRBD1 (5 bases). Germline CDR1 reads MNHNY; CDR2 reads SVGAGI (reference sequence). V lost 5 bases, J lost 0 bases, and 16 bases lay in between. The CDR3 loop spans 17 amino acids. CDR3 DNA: TGTGCCAGCAGTCGGTACCGGACAAGCGCGAACACCGGGGAGCTGTTTTTT. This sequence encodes CASSRYRTSANTGELFF.

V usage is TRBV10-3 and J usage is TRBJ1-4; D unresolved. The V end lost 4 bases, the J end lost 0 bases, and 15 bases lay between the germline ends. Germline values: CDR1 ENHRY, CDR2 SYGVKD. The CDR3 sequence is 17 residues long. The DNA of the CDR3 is TGTGCCATCAGTGCTGGGTCAGGATCCGCAACTAATGAAAAACTGTTTTTT. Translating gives CAISAGSGSATNEKLFF.